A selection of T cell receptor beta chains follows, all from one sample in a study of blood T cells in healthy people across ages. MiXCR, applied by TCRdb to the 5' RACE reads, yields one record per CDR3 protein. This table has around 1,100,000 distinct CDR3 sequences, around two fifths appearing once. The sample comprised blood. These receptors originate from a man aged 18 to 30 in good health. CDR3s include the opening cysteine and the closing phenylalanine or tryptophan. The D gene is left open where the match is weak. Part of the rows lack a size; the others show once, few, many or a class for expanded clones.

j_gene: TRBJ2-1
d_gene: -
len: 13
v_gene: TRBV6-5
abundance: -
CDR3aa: CASSRGRDNEQFF
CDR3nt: TGTGCCAGCAGTAGGGGAAGGGACAATGAGCAGTTCTTC

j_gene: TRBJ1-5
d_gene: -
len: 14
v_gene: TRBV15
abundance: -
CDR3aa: CATSPRGGNQPQHF
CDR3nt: TGTGCCACCAGCCCTCGGGGAGGGAATCAGCCCCAGCATTTT

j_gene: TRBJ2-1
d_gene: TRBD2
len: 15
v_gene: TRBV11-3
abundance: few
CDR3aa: CASSLALSGGGEQFF
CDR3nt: TGTGCCAGCAGCTTAGCCCTTAGCGGGGGAGGGGAGCAGTTCTTC

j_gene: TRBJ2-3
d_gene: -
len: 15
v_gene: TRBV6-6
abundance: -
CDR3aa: CASSYPGASTDTQYF
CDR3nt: TGTGCCAGCAGTTACCCGGGAGCAAGCACAGATACGCAGTATTTT

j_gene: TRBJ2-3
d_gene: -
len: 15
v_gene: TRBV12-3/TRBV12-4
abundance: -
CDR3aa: CASSSWGSSTDTQYF
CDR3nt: TGTGCCAGCTCCTCCTGGGGGTCAAGCACAGATACGCAGTATTTT

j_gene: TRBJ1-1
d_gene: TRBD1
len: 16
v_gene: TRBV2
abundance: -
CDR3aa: CASTLSGDRGGTEVFF
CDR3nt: TGTGCCAGCACCCTTTCGGGGGACAGGGGTGGCACTGAAGTTTTCTTT

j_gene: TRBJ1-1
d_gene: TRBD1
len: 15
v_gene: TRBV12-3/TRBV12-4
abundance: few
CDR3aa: CASSLEEGASTEAFF
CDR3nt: TGTGCCAGCAGTTTAGAGGAGGGGGCGAGCACTGAAGCTTTCTTT

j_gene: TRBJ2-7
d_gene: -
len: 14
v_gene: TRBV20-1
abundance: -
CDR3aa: CSAGSAYSSYEQYF
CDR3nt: TGCAGTGCTGGTAGCGCTTACTCCTCCTACGAGCAGTACTTC

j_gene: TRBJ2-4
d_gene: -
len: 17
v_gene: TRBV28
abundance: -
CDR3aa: CASSLLSDREDQNIRYF
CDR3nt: TGTGCCAGCAGTTTACTCTCCGACAGGGAGGACCAAAACATTCGGTACTTC

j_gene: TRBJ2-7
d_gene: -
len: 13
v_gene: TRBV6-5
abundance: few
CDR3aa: CAIALGPIYEQYF
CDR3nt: TGTGCCATTGCACTGGGTCCTATCTACGAGCAGTACTTC

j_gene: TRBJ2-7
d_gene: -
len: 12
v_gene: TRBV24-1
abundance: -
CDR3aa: CAAGTEAYEQYF
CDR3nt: TGTGCCGCCGGGACGGAAGCCTACGAGCAGTACTTC

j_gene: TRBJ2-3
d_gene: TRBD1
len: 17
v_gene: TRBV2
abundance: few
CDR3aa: CASRKTPGQGPMDTQYF
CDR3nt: TGTGCCAGCAGAAAAACTCCGGGACAGGGTCCCATGGATACGCAGTATTTT

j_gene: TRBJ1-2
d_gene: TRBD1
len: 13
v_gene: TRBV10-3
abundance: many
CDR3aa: CATWDRTNYGYTF
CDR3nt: TGTGCCACCTGGGACAGAACTAACTATGGCTACACCTTC

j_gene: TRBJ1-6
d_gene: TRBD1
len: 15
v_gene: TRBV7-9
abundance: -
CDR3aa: CASSTVTGEDSPLHF
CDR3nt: TGTGCCAGCAGTACAGTGACAGGGGAGGATTCACCCCTCCACTTT

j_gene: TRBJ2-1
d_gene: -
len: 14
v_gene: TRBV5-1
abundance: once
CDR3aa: CASSVGQVYNEQFF
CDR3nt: TGCGCCAGCAGCGTTGGCCAGGTCTACAATGAGCAGTTCTTC

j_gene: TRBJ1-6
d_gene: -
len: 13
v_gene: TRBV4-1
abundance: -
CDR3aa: CASSRLGDSPLHF
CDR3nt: TGCGCCAGCAGCCGTCTCGGGGATTCACCCCTCCACTTT

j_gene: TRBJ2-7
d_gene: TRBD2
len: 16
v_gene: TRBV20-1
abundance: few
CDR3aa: CSASQGLAGDYNEQYF
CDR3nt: TGCAGTGCTAGTCAGGGGCTAGCGGGGGACTACAATGAGCAGTACTTC

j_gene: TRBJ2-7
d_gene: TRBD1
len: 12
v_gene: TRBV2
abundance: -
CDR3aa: CANRETGATQYF
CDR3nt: TGTGCCAACAGGGAAACAGGGGCAACCCAGTACTTC

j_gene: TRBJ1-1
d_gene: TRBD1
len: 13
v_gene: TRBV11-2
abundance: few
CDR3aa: CATPGQGSMAAFF
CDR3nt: TGTGCCACCCCGGGACAGGGTTCGATGGCGGCTTTCTTT

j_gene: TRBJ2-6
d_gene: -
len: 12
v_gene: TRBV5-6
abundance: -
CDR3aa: CASASGANVLTF
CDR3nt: TGTGCCAGTGCCTCTGGGGCCAACGTCCTGACTTTC

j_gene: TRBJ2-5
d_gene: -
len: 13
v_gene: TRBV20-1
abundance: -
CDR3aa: CSARFLGTLTQYF
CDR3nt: TGCAGTGCTAGATTTTTGGGGACTCTAACCCAGTACTTC

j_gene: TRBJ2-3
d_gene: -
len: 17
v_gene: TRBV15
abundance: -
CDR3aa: CATSRDRGASYTDTQYF
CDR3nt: TGTGCCACCAGCAGAGATCGGGGGGCCTCCTACACAGATACGCAGTATTTT

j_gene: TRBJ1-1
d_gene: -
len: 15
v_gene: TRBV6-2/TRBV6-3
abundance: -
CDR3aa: CASGYRVGLNTEAFF
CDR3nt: TGTGCCAGCGGTTACAGGGTCGGCTTGAACACTGAAGCTTTCTTT

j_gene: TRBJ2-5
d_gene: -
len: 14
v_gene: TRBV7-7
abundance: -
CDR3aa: CASSVDGYQEAQYF
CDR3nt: TGTGCTAGCAGCGTAGATGGGTACCAAGAGGCCCAGTACTTC

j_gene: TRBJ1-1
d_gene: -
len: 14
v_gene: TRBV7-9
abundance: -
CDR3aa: CASSLVRGTTEAFF
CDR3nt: TGTGCCAGCAGCTTAGTTCGGGGGACGACTGAAGCTTTCTTT

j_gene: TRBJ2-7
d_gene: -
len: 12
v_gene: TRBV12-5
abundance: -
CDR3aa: CASGLLSREQYF
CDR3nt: TGTGCTAGTGGTTTGCTCTCGAGGGAGCAGTACTTC

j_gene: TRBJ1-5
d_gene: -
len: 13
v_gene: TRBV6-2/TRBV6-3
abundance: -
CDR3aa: CASAGQHNQPRHF
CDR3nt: TGTGCCAGCGCCGGACAGCATAATCAGCCCCGGCATTTT

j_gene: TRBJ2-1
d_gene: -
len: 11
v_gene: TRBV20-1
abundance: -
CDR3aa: CSATVQETQFF
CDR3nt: TGCAGTGCTACAGTACAAGAGACCCAGTTCTTC

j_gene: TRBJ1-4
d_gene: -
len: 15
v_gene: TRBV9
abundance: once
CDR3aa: CASSDTGGPNEKLFF
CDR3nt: TGTGCCAGCAGCGACACGGGGGGCCCTAATGAAAAACTGTTTTTT